This T cell receptor beta chain was found in a study of blood T cell repertoires in COVID-19. As for the study in general: Collection of acute and convalescent COVID-19 samples took place in the United States, Italy and Spain. Sample material is recorded as cDNA or gDNA derived from T cells, B-cell-depleted T cells, or PBMCs.

This clone was seen only once. As originally analysed: Amplifying reference gene primers gave estimates of nucleated cell counts. Produced via immunoSEQ multiplex PCR; TCRdb's table is partial and in-frame only. D and trimming were read from the DNA, whereas the V and J calls and clone size are those reported in that table. The sample gives some 100,000 clones, about nine tenths of which show up once; 4.5% to 6% is in the top ten. Trimming cost V 6 bases and J 6 bases; bases outside gene matches: 5. CDR1 and CDR2 from the germline V gene are MNHEY and SMNVEV (reference sequence). The CDR3 extends over 13 amino acids.

The receptor was derived from a man in his 70s with acute or convalescent COVID-19. The sequenced material came from peripheral blood. The V call is TRBV27, the J call TRBJ2-3; 8 bases line up with TRBD1. CDR3 residues: CASRGTGFDTQYF. In nucleotides, the CDR3 is TGTGCCAGCAGGGGGACAGGATTTGATACGCAGTATTTT.